Listed here are 21 T cell receptor beta chains from one sample, sequenced in a study of blood T cell repertoires in COVID-19. The protocol was immunoSEQ multiplex PCR, while the TCRdb copy is restricted to in-frame clones and leaves out a portion. The repertoire holds fewer than 150,000 clones, with about 90% as singletons. Input material: peripheral blood. The receptors were sampled from a man aged 50 or older with active or convalescent COVID-19.

The gene calls are TRBV19 and TRBJ2-1; no clear D gene. This CDR3 is built from 12 residues. Looked up from germline, CDR1 is LNHDA and CDR2 is SQIVND (reference sequence). V gave up 3 bases and J gave up 8 bases, with 8 bases separating them. The CDR3 DNA reads as TGTGCCAGTAGTATCAGGTCGGATGAGCAGTTCTTC. Translated: CASSIRSDEQFF.

The chain carries TRBV27 and TRBJ2-7; the match to TRBD1 covers 9 bases. CDR1 MNHEY and CDR2 SMNVEV come from the germline V gene (reference sequence). J was trimmed by 3 bases and V by 6 bases; bases with no gene match: 9. CDR3 length equals 15 residues. CDR3 coding DNA: TGTGCCAGCAGCCGCGGGACAGGGTGGAACTACGAGCAGTACTTC. Translating gives CASSRGTGWNYEQYF.

V gene TRBV7-6 combines with J gene TRBJ2-6; 7 bases map to TRBD1. Trimming took 5 bases from V and 2 from J; bases not matched to a gene: 3. Germline CDR1 and CDR2: SGHVS and FNYEAQ. This CDR3 has 15 residues. Here the CDR3 DNA reads TGTGCCAGCAGCCTAGGGGGCGCTGGGGCCAACGTCCTGACTTTC. It encodes CASSLGGAGANVLTF.

This chain links TRBV3-1 (or the pseudogene TRBV3-2) with TRBJ2-5; no firm D call. Deletions cut 2 bases from V and 5 bases from J, with 6 bases between. CDR1 and CDR2 (germline): LGHDT, YNNKEL (reference sequence). This CDR3 region has 12 residues. This chain's CDR3 is CASSQMRETQYF. The CDR3 DNA reads TGTGCCAGCAGCCAAATGCGGGAGACCCAGTACTTC.

The rearrangement joins TRBV4-1 to TRBJ1-1; D possibly corresponds to TRBD1 (5 bases). The V gene lost 3 bases and the J gene lost 4 bases, with 15 bases spanning the gap. Germline assignment: CDR1 MGHRA and CDR2 YSYEKL. CDR3 length: 15 residues. CDR3 loop: CASSQAGFVGTEAFF. DNA of the CDR3: TGCGCCAGCAGCCAGGCAGGGTTTGTCGGCACTGAAGCTTTCTTT.

This clone occurred a few times. This chain uses TRBV24-1 with TRBJ1-5, with D unresolved. CDR3 length equals 15 residues. The V and J ends lost 9 bases and 1 base respectively, with 15 bases between them. CDR1 KGHDR and CDR2 SFDVKD come from the germline V gene. CDR3 in amino acids: CATSADGGSNQPQHF. The CDR3 DNA follows: TGTGCCACCTCGGCCGACGGAGGAAGCAATCAGCCCCAGCATTTT.

V gene TRBV5-6 combines with J gene TRBJ2-5; tentative D call: TRBD1 (6 bases). This CDR3 has 15 amino acids. Trimming left V 4 bases short and J 1 base short, with 14 bases between. Germline lookup yields CDR1 SGHDT and CDR2 YYEEEE. In DNA, the CDR3 is TGTGCCAGCAGCCCAAAAACAGGGATCCAAGAGACCCAGTACTTC. Translation gives CASSPKTGIQETQYF.

The V gene is TRBV27, the J gene TRBJ2-1; TRBD2 aligns across 9 bases. Germline lookup yields CDR1 MNHEY and CDR2 SMNVEV (reference sequence). J lost 9 bases, V lost 2 bases, and 8 bases had no gene match. The CDR3 extends over 15 amino acids. CDR3 DNA: TGTGCCAGCAGTTTAGGCGGGAGGGCGGGGAGTGAGCAGTTCTTC. Protein: CASSLGGRAGSEQFF.

This clone was detected only a few times. CDR3 DNA: TGTGCCAGCAGCAAAGCGGCGGGCGGGTGTAAGACCGGGGAGCTGTTTTTT. Translating it yields CASSKAAGGCKTGELFF. This sequence joins TRBV21-1 and TRBJ2-2; TRBD2 is the table's D call and was not checked against the DNA. TRBV21-1 is a pseudogene segment. The CDR3 loop spans 17 amino acids.

The chain has TRBV28 and TRBJ2-7, with TRBD2 matching over 10 bases. The ends lost 2 bases at V and 2 bases at J; junction bases unmatched: 3. The germline V gene has CDR1 MDHEN and CDR2 SYDVKM. This CDR3 spans 15 amino acids. The DNA of the CDR3 is TGTGCCAGCAGTTTAAGAGCGGGAGGGCCCTACGAGCAGTACTTC. This encodes CASSLRAGGPYEQYF.

The rearrangement joins TRBV7-9 to TRBJ2-1, with TRBD2 identical over 10 bases. The germline V gene has CDR1 SEHNR and CDR2 FQNEAQ (reference sequence). CDR3 length: 15 residues. The ends lost 4 bases at V and 7 bases at J; junction bases unmatched: 7. CDR3 amino acids: CASSSAGGPGNEQFF. Here the CDR3 DNA reads TGTGCCAGCAGCTCAGCGGGAGGGCCGGGGAATGAGCAGTTCTTC.

This sequence joins TRBV2 and TRBJ2-1, with 15 bases lining up with TRBD2. Germline loops: CDR1 SNHLY, CDR2 FYNNEI. The CDR3 is made up of 14 amino acids. V lost 10 bases to trimming and J lost 9 bases; unmatched junction nucleotides: 7. CDR3 region: CANGLAGGLGEQFF. In DNA form, the CDR3 reads TGTGCCAACGGACTAGCGGGAGGGCTAGGTGAGCAGTTCTTC.

V usage is TRBV18 and J usage is TRBJ2-4; D is unclear. The V end was cut by 3 bases, the J end by 5 bases, with 11 bases between. Germline V lookup: CDR1 KGHSH, CDR2 LQKENI. This CDR3 region has 14 residues. The CDR3, as DNA: TGTGCCAGCTCACCGAACACAAACCAAAACATTCAGTACTTC. Its translation is CASSPNTNQNIQYF.

In its sample, this clone was seen a few times. This CDR3 reads CSVARGLAGELFF. CDR3 sequence (DNA): TGCAGCGTCGCCAGGGGGTTGGCCGGGGAGCTGTTTTTT. V and J are TRBV29-1 and TRBJ2-2; TRBD1 aligns across 7 bases. Germline CDR1 SQVTM, CDR2 ANQGSEA. This CDR3 spans 13 amino acids. V gave up 6 bases and J gave up 6 bases; unmatched junction bases: 7.

This clone was detected only once. The V gene is TRBV7-2, the J gene TRBJ2-4; TRBD2 aligns across 10 bases. The germline CDR1 and CDR2 sequences are SGHTA and FQGNSA. Trimming took 2 bases from V and 7 from J; bases not matched to a gene: 14. The CDR3 length is 18 residues. The CDR3 DNA follows: TGTGCCAGCAGCTTATTAGCCGGGCCTAGCGGGAGTTTGAACATTCAGTACTTC. Its protein product is CASSLLAGPSGSLNIQYF.

V and J are TRBV24-1 and TRBJ2-1; TRBD1 aligns across 7 bases. Losses at the gene ends were 4 bases for V and 1 base for J; bases not matched to a gene: 6. Germline-derived CDR1 and CDR2 are KGHDR and SFDVKD. The CDR3 consists of 16 residues. The CDR3 nucleotides read TGTGCCACCAGTGACCCCGGGACAGTGTCCTACAATGAGCAGTTCTTC. Amino acid sequence: CATSDPGTVSYNEQFF.

V and J are TRBV5-1 and TRBJ2-2, with a tentative D call TRBD1 (6 bases). Trimming removed 4 bases at V and 5 bases at J, with 12 bases between. CDR1 SGHRS and CDR2 YFSETQ come from the germline V gene. This CDR3 is 14 amino acids long. CDR3 protein: CASSGRQGTGELFF. The CDR3 DNA follows: TGCGCCAGCAGCGGGCGCCAGGGGACCGGGGAGCTGTTTTTT. Supplemented by reference TRBV5-1 and TRBJ2-2, the full variable domain reads KAGVTQTPRYLIKTRGQQVTLSCSPISGHRSVSWYQQTPGQGLQFLFEYFSETQRNKGNFPGRFSGRQFSNSRSEMNVSTLELGDSALYLCASSGRQGTGELFFGEGSRLTVL.

The CDR3 nucleotides are TGTGCCAGCAGCGATCGAAGACGGGGTGGGGAGACCCAGTACTTC. It yields the protein CASSDRRRGGETQYF. V is TRBV7-9 and J is TRBJ2-5; D may be TRBD2 (5 bases). CDR1 SEHNR and CDR2 FQNEAQ come from the germline V gene (reference sequence). The CDR3 sequence is 15 residues long. V gave up 5 bases and J gave up 5 bases, with 18 bases separating them.

J is TRBJ2-1 and V is TRBV19, with TRBD2 matching over 7 bases. Per germline, CDR1 LNHDA and CDR2 SQIVND (reference sequence). The CDR3 is 15 residues long. V shed 3 bases and J 2 bases; nucleotides not matched to a gene: 4. The CDR3 region has the DNA TGTGCCAGTAGTATCATGAGCGGGGCCTACAATGAGCAGTTCTTC. Residues: CASSIMSGAYNEQFF.

This chain links TRBV5-6 with TRBJ1-2, with TRBD1 matching over 9 bases. There are 14 residues in the CDR3. Germline V lookup: CDR1 SGHDT, CDR2 YYEEEE. With 4 bases clipped from V and 5 bases from J, the junction kept 6 bases outside the gene matches. This chain's CDR3 is CASSPGTGWYGYTF. The CDR3 bases are TGTGCCAGCAGCCCCGGGACAGGGTGGTATGGCTACACCTTC.

CDR3 coding DNA: TGTGCCAGCAGTTCTAGCGGGAGGATCACCTACGAGCAGTACTTC. Translation: CASSSSGRITYEQYF. The chain carries TRBV28 and TRBJ2-7; 11 positions match TRBD2. There are 15 residues in the CDR3. The germline gives CDR1 MDHEN, CDR2 SYDVKM. The J segment lost 2 bases and the V segment lost 4 bases, leaving 4 bases of the junction unmatched.